The sequence of this TCR beta chain was determined in a study of CD8 T cells in Susac syndrome. Sequencing of TCR beta was performed on blood CD8+ T cells and on blood CD4+ T cells. When the RNA was reverse transcribed, random hexamers were used with an input of roughly 0.5 to 1 ug. MiXCR, run by TCRdb on the immunoSEQ multiplex PCR reads, gives a single entry per CDR3 protein. The sample has some 180,000 distinct CDR3 sequences, roughly nine tenths seen once. The TCR was taken from a human donor with Susac syndrome. The sample consisted of CD4+ T cells from PBMCs.

The CDR3, as DNA: TGTGCCAGCAGTGAAGGGACATGGACTTACGAGCAGTACTTC. Translated: CASSEGTWTYEQYF. The chain carries TRBV2 and TRBJ2-7, with D perhaps matching TRBD1 or TRBD2 (5 bases each). CDR1 SNHLY and CDR2 FYNNEI come from the germline V gene. This CDR3 contains 14 residues. V lost 1 base to trimming and J lost 4 bases, with 11 bases between them. The full variable domain, with the rest looked up from reference TRBV2 and TRBJ2-7, is EPEVTQTPSHQVTQMGQEVILRCVPISNHLYFYWYRQILGQKVEFLVSFYNNEISEKSEIFDDQFSVERPDGSNFTLKIRSTKLEDSAMYFCASSEGTWTYEQYFGPGTRLTVT.